The clone carrying this T cell receptor (beta chain) was counted ten times or more. This sequence may be a read error, since a much larger clone differs from it by one base. The data were obtained in a study of blood T cells in healthy people across ages. Together with a sample-barcoded 5' primer, a J-beta primer mix was included in a second PCR lasting roughly 6 to 12 cycles. TCRdb re-called the 5' RACE reads with MiXCR, one entry per CDR3 protein. This table holds hundreds of thousands of distinct CDR3 sequences, 32% found once. Material for sequencing was blood. This sequence originates from a woman older than 75 in good health.

The CDR3 here is CSVDTSGMYNEQYF. The CDR3, as DNA: TGCAGCGTTGATACTAGCGGGATGTACAATGAGCAGTACTTC. The gene calls are TRBV29-1 and TRBJ2-1; the match to TRBD2 covers 10 bases. The end of the DNA aligns better with TRBJ2-7, so the J call may be wrong. Germline V gives CDR1 SQVTM, CDR2 ANQGSEA. This CDR3 region has 14 residues.